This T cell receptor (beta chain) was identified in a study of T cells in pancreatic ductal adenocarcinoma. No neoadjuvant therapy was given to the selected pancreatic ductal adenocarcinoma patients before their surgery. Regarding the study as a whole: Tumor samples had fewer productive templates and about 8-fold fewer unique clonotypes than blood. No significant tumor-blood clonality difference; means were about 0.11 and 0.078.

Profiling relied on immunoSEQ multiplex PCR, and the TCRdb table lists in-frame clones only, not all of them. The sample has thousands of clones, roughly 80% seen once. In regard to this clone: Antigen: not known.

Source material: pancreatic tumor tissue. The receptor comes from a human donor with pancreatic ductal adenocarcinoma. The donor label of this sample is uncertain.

The CDR3 sequence is CAWSDPGTSEGTDTQYF. The CDR3 region has the DNA TGTGCCTGGAGTGACCCAGGGACTAGCGAGGGCACAGATACGCAGTATTTT. This chain links TRBV30 with TRBJ2-3, with 10 bases fitting TRBD2. CDR3 length: 17 amino acids. The V segment lost 1 base and the J segment 1 base; nucleotides outside the gene matches: 8. Germline loops: CDR1 GTSNPN, CDR2 SVGIG (reference sequence).